A single sample gave rise to the 25 T cell receptor beta chains below, sequenced in a study of T cells in Graves' hyperthyroidism and ophthalmopathy. Amplification targeted TCR beta CDR3 regions from RNA transcripts. With the HTBI primer set, the TCR CDR3 went through a first round of RT-PCR. TCRdb ran MiXCR on the multiplex PCR reads and lists one entry per CDR3 protein. The sample carries roughly 100,000 distinct CDR3 sequences, about 51% recorded once. The sequenced material came from blood. These receptors were collected from a middle-aged woman with Graves' hyperthyroidism.

In this sample, this clonotype turned up many times. The chain combines TRBV5-8 with TRBJ1-1; D not resolved. Trimming removed 2 bases from V and 0 bases from J, with 14 bases in between. This CDR3 has 16 residues. Germline loops: CDR1 SGHTS, CDR2 YDEGEE. The CDR3 DNA sequence: TGTGCCAGCAGCTTTGGAGGAGTCCCCATGAACACTGAAGCTTTCTTT. Protein sequence: CASSFGGVPMNTEAFF.

The chain links TRBV29-1 to TRBJ2-7; no firm D call. Germline lookup yields CDR1 SQVTM and CDR2 ANQGSEA. Trimming removed 8 bases from V and 1 base from J, with 9 bases in between. This CDR3 is 11 amino acids long. The CDR3 loop reads CSLGRSYEQYF. Here the CDR3 DNA reads TGCAGCCTCGGACGGTCCTACGAGCAGTACTTC.

The chain uses TRBV7-8 and TRBJ2-7; 14 bases fit TRBD2. Looked up from germline, CDR1 is SGHVS and CDR2 is FQNEAQ. With 7 bases clipped from V and 9 bases from J, the junction kept 11 bases outside the gene matches. The CDR3 has 15 residues. In nucleotides, the CDR3 is TGTGCCAGCACCCCTGCGGGACTAGCGGGAGACTGGCAGTACTTC. Its protein is CASTPAGLAGDWQYF. Based on the CDR3 plus reference TRBV7-8 and TRBJ2-7, the full variable domain is GAGVSQSPRYKVAKRGQDVALRCDPISGHVSLFWYQQALGQGPEFLTYFQNEAQLDKSGLPSDRFFAERPEGSVSTLKIQRTQQEDSAVYLCASTPAGLAGDWQYFGPGTRLTVT.

This clonotype was recorded many times. The chain is built from TRBV6-5 and TRBJ1-2, with 7 bases that match TRBD1. Germline CDR1 is MNHEY and CDR2 is SVGAGI. The CDR3 sequence is 15 residues long. V dropped 0 bases and J dropped 3; count of bases not matched to a gene: 4. This CDR3 reads CASSYSQGGYYGYTF. DNA for the CDR3: TGTGCCAGCAGTTACTCCCAGGGGGGGTACTATGGCTACACCTTC.

This clonotype is a singleton in its sample. This chain joins TRBV10-3 and TRBJ2-5, with D hard to call. Trimming took 6 bases from V and 10 from J, leaving 6 bases between them. Germline CDR1 reads ENHRY; CDR2 reads SYGVKD. The CDR3 extends over 9 amino acids. Here the CDR3 DNA reads TGTGCCATCAGGGGTTACCAGTACTTC. The encoded protein is CAIRGYQYF.

This clonotype was seen many times. The chain uses TRBV7-2 and TRBJ1-1; D might be TRBD1 (5 bases). V gave up 2 bases and J gave up 6 bases, with 16 bases separating them. Germline V CDR1 and CDR2: SGHTA, FQGNSA. The CDR3 covers 15 residues. CDR3 residues: CASSLRGRENPEAFF. The CDR3, as DNA: TGTGCCAGCAGCTTAAGGGGCAGGGAAAACCCTGAAGCTTTCTTT.

This clonotype was recorded at least ten times. The V gene is TRBV20-1, the J gene TRBJ1-6; no definite D call. CDR1 is DFQATT, CDR2 SNEGSKA, per germline (reference sequence). Deletions cut 3 bases from V and 8 bases from J, with 14 bases between. The CDR3 has 14 amino acids. As DNA, the CDR3 is TGCAGTGCTAGTGTTGGGGAGGTTTATTCACCCCTCCACTTT. Its protein is CSASVGEVYSPLHF.

This clonotype has only a few counts. The chain links TRBV7-8 to TRBJ2-5; the D call may be TRBD1 or TRBD2 (5 bases each). The V and J ends lost 5 bases and 3 bases respectively, with 16 bases between them. The CDR3 sequence is 15 residues long. CDR1 SGHVS and CDR2 FQNEAQ come from the germline V gene. The CDR3: CASSPRDQTKETQYF. The CDR3 DNA reads as TGTGCCAGCAGCCCCCGGGACCAAACGAAAGAGACCCAGTACTTC.

This clonotype occurred a few times. This rearrangement joins TRBV28 to TRBJ1-1; possibly TRBD1 for D (5 bases). V lost 8 bases and J 0 bases, leaving 16 bases between the germline ends. Germline lookup yields CDR1 MDHEN and CDR2 SYDVKM. This CDR3 is built from 15 residues. The CDR3: CASCPGYPLNTEAFF. The CDR3 DNA reads TGTGCCAGCTGCCCAGGGTACCCTTTGAACACTGAAGCTTTCTTT.

The rearrangement joins TRBV30 to TRBJ1-6, with D maybe TRBD1 (5 bases). CDR1 is GTSNPN, CDR2 SVGIG, per germline (reference sequence). This CDR3 comprises 13 residues. V gave up 3 bases and J gave up 10 bases, with 13 bases separating them. The CDR3 reads CAWRVRVGSPLHF. The DNA of the CDR3 is TGTGCCTGGAGAGTCAGGGTAGGATCACCCCTCCACTTT. Full variable domain (outside the CDR3, taken from reference TRBV30 and TRBJ1-6): SQTIHQWPATLVQPVGSPLSLECTVEGTSNPNLYWYRQAAGRGLQLLFYSVGIGQISSEVPQNLSASRPQDRQFILSSKKLLLSDSGFYLCAWRVRVGSPLHFGNGTRLTVT.

Remarks on this clonotype: Just one base apart from a much larger clone, this may be a read error. The CDR3 does not end in the conserved phenylalanine or tryptophan, so this is likely a read error. The chain links TRBV7-8 to TRBJ2-7; 9 nucleotides agree with TRBD1. This CDR3 contains 16 residues. Germline V gene lookup returns CDR1 SGHVS and CDR2 FQNEAQ. Trimming cost V 1 base and J 7 bases; bases outside gene matches: 11. This chain's CDR3 is CASSLGAPGQGSEQYL. Here the CDR3 DNA reads TGTGCCAGCAGCTTAGGAGCCCCTGGACAGGGGAGTGAGCAGTACCTC.

This chain links TRBV9 with TRBJ1-3, with 7 bases fitting TRBD1. Germline V gene sequence: CDR1 SGDLS, CDR2 YYNGEE. V shed 5 bases and J 0 bases; nucleotides not matched to a gene: 11. The CDR3 loop spans 17 amino acids. The CDR3 coding sequence is TGTGCCAGCAGTTTCGTGAGGGGGCCCGGCTCTGGAAACACCATATATTTT. Its protein is CASSFVRGPGSGNTIYF.

V usage is TRBV2 and J usage is TRBJ2-7; D is ambiguous. CDR1 SNHLY and CDR2 FYNNEI come from the germline V gene. CDR3 length: 15 amino acids. V lost 5 bases and J 5 bases, leaving 19 bases between the germline ends. The CDR3 sequence is CASSSTLDARNEQYF. Written as DNA, the CDR3 is TGTGCCAGCAGTTCGACGCTGGACGCGCGGAACGAGCAGTACTTC.

This clonotype has more than one count but fewer than ten. At one end the junction does not follow the germline gene, possibly because of a read error. This rearrangement joins TRBV7-2 to TRBJ1-1, with 7 bases lining up with TRBD1. Germline V lookup: CDR1 SGHTA, CDR2 FQGNSA. CDR3 length equals 15 residues. Here the CDR3 reads CASSRETGKRTEAFF. CDR3 in DNA: TGCGCCAGCAGCCGAGAGACAGGGAAGCGCACTGAAGCTTTCTTT. Drawing the rest from reference TRBV7-2 and TRBJ1-1, the complete variable domain is GAGVSQSPSNKVTEKGKDVELRCDPISGHTALYWYRQSLGQGLEFLIYFQGNSAPDKSGLPSDRFSAERTGGSVSTLTIQRTQQEDSAVYLCASSRETGKRTEAFFGQGTRLTVV.

This clonotype has a handful of counts. The CDR3 loop reads CASSLRSQYF. As DNA, the CDR3 is TGTGCCAGCAGCTTAAGATCCCAGTACTTC. The V and J genes are TRBV7-2 and TRBJ2-5, with D unclear. The CDR3 sequence is 10 residues long. The V end lost 2 bases, the J end lost 9 bases, and 4 bases lay between the germline ends. Germline assignment: CDR1 SGHTA and CDR2 FQGNSA.

This clonotype was recorded at least ten times. J is TRBJ1-2 and V is TRBV4-3; 8 bases map to TRBD1. The J segment lost 4 bases and the V segment lost 8 bases, leaving 18 bases of the junction unmatched. This CDR3 region has 17 residues. Germline V gene data show CDR1 as LGHNA and CDR2 as YSLEER. The CDR3 nucleotides are TGCGCCAGCGCCCCCGGGACAGGCCATTTTCTCGTCTATGGCTACACCTTC. It encodes CASAPGTGHFLVYGYTF.

This clonotype was counted many times. This chain links TRBV6-5 with TRBJ1-3, with D unresolved. V lost 0 bases to trimming and J lost 0 bases, with 9 bases between them. The CDR3 loop spans 16 amino acids. Germline V lookup: CDR1 MNHEY, CDR2 SVGAGI. CDR3 coding DNA: TGTGCCAGCAGTTACTCAGGCGCACTCTCTGGAAACACCATATATTTT. It translates to CASSYSGALSGNTIYF.

This clonotype has more than one count but fewer than ten. This may arise from a read error, as a much more abundant clone is one base away. The chain has TRBV19 and TRBJ2-2; tentatively, D is TRBD2 (6 bases). There are 17 residues in the CDR3. CDR1 is LNHDA, CDR2 SQIVND, per germline (reference sequence). V was clipped by 7 bases and J by 5 bases, with 23 bases between them. The CDR3 DNA sequence: TGTGCCAGTACCCCGGAAAGGCGGGCAGGGAGGACCGGGGAGCTGTTTTTT. Its protein product is CASTPERRAGRTGELFF.

Ten or more counts support this clonotype. V usage is TRBV29-1 and J usage is TRBJ1-2; TRBD1 matches at 9 bases. With V trimmed by 3 bases and J by 8 bases, 1 base remained unmatched. CDR3 length equals 11 residues. In germline, CDR1 is SQVTM, CDR2 ANQGSEA. Written as DNA, the CDR3 is TGCAGCGTTGAGGGGACAGGGGGCTACACCTTC. As protein: CSVEGTGGYTF.

About this clonotype: This may stem from a read error, because a much larger clone lies one nucleotide away. The chain carries TRBV7-2 and TRBJ2-1; possible D gene TRBD1, 6 bases. This CDR3 has 14 residues. The germline V gene encodes CDR1 SGHTA and CDR2 FQGNSA. CDR3 in amino acids: CASSSPDRSYEQFF. The CDR3 coding sequence is TGCGCCAGCAGCTCACCGGACAGATCCTACGAGCAGTTCTTC.

The table lists this clonotype with a few counts. The rearrangement joins TRBV20-1 to TRBJ2-3; TRBD2 agrees at 10 bases. V shed 8 bases and J 6 bases; nucleotides not matched to a gene: 11. The CDR3 consists of 14 residues. CDR1 is DFQATT and CDR2 is SNEGSKA in the germline V gene (reference sequence). The CDR3 DNA follows: TGCAGTCTCCCATCTAGCGGGAGCGGGGATACGCAGTATTTT. Its translation is CSLPSSGSGDTQYF.

As DNA, the CDR3 is TGTGCCGACAGGTCGAACACCGGGGAGCTGTTTTTT. Protein sequence: CADRSNTGELFF. The chain combines TRBV25-1 with TRBJ2-2, with D possibly matching TRBD1 (6 bases). Germline V gene data show CDR1 as MGHDK and CDR2 as SYGVNS. The CDR3 is 12 residues long. Trimming cost V 11 bases and J 0 bases, with 7 bases left between them.

This clonotype was seen ten or more times. The rearrangement uses TRBV6-6 and TRBJ2-5; D is ambiguous. Germline V gene sequence: CDR1 MNHNY, CDR2 SVGAGI (reference sequence). This CDR3 contains 13 residues. The V gene lost 6 bases and the J gene lost 6 bases, with 14 bases spanning the gap. The CDR3 DNA is TGTGCCAGCAGCCACCTAACCGGGCAGACCCAGTACTTC. The encoded protein is CASSHLTGQTQYF.

This clonotype was counted at least ten times. This sequence joins TRBV7-2 and TRBJ1-5; 10 nucleotides match TRBD1. Per germline, CDR1 SGHTA and CDR2 FQGNSA. The CDR3 consists of 15 residues. The V gene end was trimmed by 5 bases and the J gene end by 7 bases; junction bases not matched to a gene: 8. CDR3 region: CASSEGTGVGQPQHF. The CDR3 DNA reads as TGTGCCAGCAGCGAAGGGACAGGGGTTGGCCAGCCCCAGCATTTT.

This clonotype was picked up many times. J is TRBJ2-2 and V is TRBV7-9; no clear D gene. CDR1 SEHNR and CDR2 FQNEAQ come from the germline V gene (reference sequence). V lost 3 bases, J lost 2 bases, and 7 bases lay in between. The CDR3 is 14 amino acids. CDR3: CASSLAANTGELFF. The CDR3 DNA follows: TGTGCCAGCAGCTTGGCAGCTAACACCGGGGAGCTGTTTTTT.